The rows below give T cell receptor beta chains drawn from one sample of a study of OX40 agonist ivuxolimab in advanced cancers. The table came from immunoSEQ multiplex PCR; TCRdb's copy has only in-frame clones and leaves some out. The sample yields some 74,000 clones, over 75% seen once. The material was CD4+ or CD8+ T cells sorted from blood, obtained in a trial of the OX40 agonist ivuxolimab. These receptor sequences come from an adult with an advanced solid tumor such as melanoma, head and neck, liver or kidney cancer. Both conserved end residues are part of each CDR3.

J gene	V gene	CDR3 protein
TRBJ1-1	TRBV6-6	CASSSPDRGKGTEAFF
TRBJ2-2	TRBV10-3	CASRTGGTGELFF
TRBJ2-5	TRBV30	CAWSPPTSGVLQETQYF
TRBJ2-5	TRBV6-1	CASSAETKETQYF
TRBJ2-7	TRBV5-1	CASSPGSSGSVYEQYF
TRBJ2-4	TRBV7-8	CASSLARSWAKNIQYF
TRBJ2-1	TRBV11-3	CASSLLLAGVMFF
TRBJ2-5	TRBV30	CAWSVRVPETQYF
TRBJ1-4	TRBV28	CASTGTPNEKLFF
TRBJ1-1	TRBV28	CASSLMGARIAFF
TRBJ1-5	TRBV5-1	CASSLEGYSNQPQHF
TRBJ1-3	TRBV11-3	CASSLSGGRSGNTIYF
TRBJ2-1	TRBV5-1	CASSLAVSSYNEQFF
TRBJ2-7	TRBV19	CASSILGAGYEQYF
TRBJ2-2	TRBV2	CASSVGAGELFF
TRBJ2-5	TRBV28	CASRGTAQETQYF
TRBJ2-7	TRBV4-2	CASSPQLAGGYEQYF
TRBJ2-5	TRBV14	CASSQAPQETQYF
TRBJ1-4	TRBV9	CASSLRQEWNEKLFF
TRBJ2-3	TRBV12-5	CASGLGAGGVDTQYF
TRBJ2-2	TRBV27	CASSLFARDTYTGELFF
TRBJ2-3	TRBV5-1	CASSESGQGSTDTQYF
TRBJ2-5	TRBV5-1	CASSLASGGVQETQYF
TRBJ2-7	TRBV2	CASSDWVPPLEQYF